This T cell receptor (beta chain) came from a study of blood T cell repertoires in COVID-19. Study summary: Sample material is recorded as cDNA or gDNA derived from T cells, B-cell-depleted T cells, or PBMCs.

CDR1 is DFQATT and CDR2 is SNEGSKA in the germline V gene (reference sequence). This CDR3 is built from 14 residues. V was pared by 3 bases and J by 3 bases, with 14 bases between. Original analysis: Cell counts per sample came from amplifying reference gene primers. Using immunoSEQ multiplex PCR, the repertoire was profiled, and TCRdb retains in-frame clones only, with some absent. V and J calls and clone size are given by that table; D and trimming were obtained from the DNA. The table has approximately 190,000 clones, about 84% seen once. The source material was peripheral blood. The chain combines TRBV20-1 with TRBJ1-1; no clear D gene. The sequence was obtained from a woman aged 25 to 39 with acute or convalescent COVID-19. In nucleotides, the CDR3 is TGCAGTGCTAGTCTTCCTTTGGCCGACACTGAAGCTTTCTTT. This sequence encodes CSASLPLADTEAFF.